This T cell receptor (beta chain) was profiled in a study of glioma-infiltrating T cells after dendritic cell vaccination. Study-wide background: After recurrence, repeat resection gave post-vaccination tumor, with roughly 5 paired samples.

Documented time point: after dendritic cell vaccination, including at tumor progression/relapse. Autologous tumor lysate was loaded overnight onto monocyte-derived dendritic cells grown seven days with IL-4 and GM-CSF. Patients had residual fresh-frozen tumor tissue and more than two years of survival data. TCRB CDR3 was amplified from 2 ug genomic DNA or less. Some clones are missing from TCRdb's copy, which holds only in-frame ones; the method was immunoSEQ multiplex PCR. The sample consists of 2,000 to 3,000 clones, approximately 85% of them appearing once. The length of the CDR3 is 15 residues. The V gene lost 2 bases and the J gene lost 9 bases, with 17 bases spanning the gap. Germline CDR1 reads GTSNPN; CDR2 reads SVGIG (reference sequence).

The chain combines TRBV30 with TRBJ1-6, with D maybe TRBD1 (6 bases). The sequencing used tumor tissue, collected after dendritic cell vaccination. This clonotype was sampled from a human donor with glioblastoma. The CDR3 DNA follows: TGTGCCTGGAGTAAACAGGGTGCCTGGGGTTCACCCCTCCACTTT. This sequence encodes CAWSKQGAWGSPLHF.